The 15 T cell receptor beta chains below come from one sample, sequenced in a study of cytomegalovirus exposure and HLA in healthy donors. The primer mix had 60 Vbeta and 13 Jbeta primers. The protocol was immunoSEQ multiplex PCR, while the TCRdb copy is restricted to in-frame clones and leaves out a portion. Among about 38,000 clones, 66% were seen once, and the ten largest hold 18%. The specimen sequenced was PBMCs. The receptors were sampled from a man in his fifties or sixties in good health and CMV-seropositive.

V is TRBV7-2 and J is TRBJ1-6, with D possibly being TRBD1 (6 bases). V was clipped by 7 bases and J by 0 bases, with 19 bases between them. The CDR3 is made up of 18 amino acids. Germline assignment: CDR1 SGHTA and CDR2 FQGNSA. As DNA, the CDR3 is TGTGCCAGCATCCTAATAGGGGGGGGGAGCTCCTATAATTCACCCCTCCACTTT. Its protein product is CASILIGGGSSYNSPLHF.

V and J are TRBV11-2 and TRBJ1-2; D may be TRBD1 (5 bases). This CDR3 has 14 residues. Germline-derived CDR1 and CDR2 are SGHAT and FQNNGV. The V gene lost 5 bases and the J gene lost 3 bases, with 13 bases spanning the gap. CDR3 in amino acids: CASSRGGEDYGYTF. Here the CDR3 DNA reads TGTGCCAGCAGCCGGGGCGGGGAGGACTATGGCTACACCTTC.

This chain connects TRBV9 to TRBJ1-4; D is unclear. The CDR3 covers 15 residues. Trimming pared 0 bases from V and 2 bases from J, leaving 8 bases between. Germline V gene lookup returns CDR1 SGDLS and CDR2 YYNGEE. The CDR3: CASSVGRSTNEKLFF. In nucleotides, the CDR3 is TGTGCCAGCAGCGTAGGCAGGTCCACTAATGAAAAACTGTTTTTT.

The chain has TRBV2 and TRBJ2-5; 9 bases agree with TRBD1. The germline V gene encodes CDR1 SNHLY and CDR2 FYNNEI. The CDR3 spans 13 residues. Trimming at V came to 6 bases and at J to 4 bases, leaving 3 bases not matched to a gene. CDR3 residues: CASRETGGETQYF. The CDR3 DNA sequence: TGTGCCAGCAGGGAGACAGGGGGAGAGACCCAGTACTTC.

The V and J genes are TRBV7-2 and TRBJ2-3, with TRBD2 as a possible D gene (5 bases). The CDR3 spans 14 residues. The ends were cut back, 3 bases at V and 5 bases at J, with 12 bases in the middle. CDR1 and CDR2 (germline): SGHTA, FQGNSA. The CDR3 sequence: CASSFLGVVDTQYF. DNA for the CDR3: TGTGCCAGCAGCTTCCTCGGGGTAGTAGATACGCAGTATTTT. Based on the CDR3 plus reference TRBV7-2 and TRBJ2-3, the full variable domain is GAGVSQSPSNKVTEKGKDVELRCDPISGHTALYWYRQSLGQGLEFLIYFQGNSAPDKSGLPSDRFSAERTGGSVSTLTIQRTQQEDSAVYLCASSFLGVVDTQYFGPGTRLTVL.

This chain uses TRBV4-2 with TRBJ2-6; possibly TRBD1 for D (6 bases). Trimming removed 1 base at V and 0 bases at J, with 16 bases between. This CDR3 is 19 amino acids long. The germline V gene encodes CDR1 LGHNA and CDR2 YNFKEQ. DNA of the CDR3: TGTGCCAGCAGCCAAGCGCCGGGACAACTCGTCTCTGGGGCCAACGTCCTGACTTTC. Encoded protein: CASSQAPGQLVSGANVLTF.

Only a few counts were recorded for this clone. The J gene is TRBJ2-3, the V gene TRBV7-9; 7 positions match TRBD1. This CDR3 has 14 amino acids. From germline, CDR1 is SEHNR and CDR2 FQNEAQ (reference sequence). The trim removed 8 bases at V and 1 base at J, leaving 6 bases unmatched. CDR3 bases: TGTGCCAGCCTAAGGGGGCTGGGCACAGATACGCAGTATTTT. This gives the protein CASLRGLGTDTQYF.

V is TRBV18 and J is TRBJ2-7; tentative D call: TRBD1 (5 bases). CDR3 length equals 12 residues. The germline V gene has CDR1 KGHSH and CDR2 LQKENI. Deletions cut 3 bases from V and 3 bases from J, with 6 bases between. DNA for the CDR3: TGTGCCAGCTCACCGACAGTCTACGAGCAGTACTTC. Its translation is CASSPTVYEQYF.

CDR3 coding DNA: TGTGCCAGCAAACGTACCTATAGCAATCAGCCCCAGCATTTT. As protein: CASKRTYSNQPQHF. This rearrangement joins TRBV2 to TRBJ1-5, with D hard to call. Germline V lookup: CDR1 SNHLY, CDR2 FYNNEI. This CDR3 region has 14 residues. Trimming left V 7 bases short and J 0 bases short, with 10 bases between. Supplemented by reference TRBV2 and TRBJ1-5, the full variable domain reads EPEVTQTPSHQVTQMGQEVILRCVPISNHLYFYWYRQILGQKVEFLVSFYNNEISEKSEIFDDQFSVERPDGSNFTLKIRSTKLEDSAMYFCASKRTYSNQPQHFGDGTRLSIL.

The J gene is TRBJ2-2, the V gene TRBV7-2; 8 bases line up with TRBD2. Germline-derived CDR1 and CDR2 are SGHTA and FQGNSA. V lost 5 bases, J lost 0 bases, and 8 bases stayed unmatched. CDR3 length: 17 amino acids. CDR3 DNA: TGTGCCAGCAGCACTGGGGCGGGGGGATCGAACACCGGGGAGCTGTTTTTT. Translating gives CASSTGAGGSNTGELFF.

The rearrangement links TRBV14 to TRBJ2-7; D is perhaps TRBD2 (5 bases). The germline V gene encodes CDR1 SGHDN and CDR2 FVKESK. Trimming stripped 3 bases from V and 2 bases from J, with 20 bases between. This CDR3 has 17 amino acids. Written as DNA, the CDR3 is TGTGCCAGCAGCCAGGGAGTGAGGGCCATCCCCCCCTACGAGCAGTACTTC. This gives the protein CASSQGVRAIPPYEQYF.

This chain uses TRBV29-1 with TRBJ1-1; D is uncertain. Looked up from germline, CDR1 is SQVTM and CDR2 is ANQGSEA. V lost 5 bases to trimming and J lost 1 base, with 8 bases between them. There are 12 residues in the CDR3. In DNA form, the CDR3 reads TGCAGCGTTCAACGGGGGAACACTGAAGCTTTCTTT. The encoded protein is CSVQRGNTEAFF. Full variable domain (missing parts from reference TRBV29-1 and TRBJ1-1): SAVISQKPSRDICQRGTSLTIQCQVDSQVTMMFWYRQQPGQSLTLIATANQGSEATYESGFVIDKFPISRPNLTFSTLTVSNMSPEDSSIYLCSVQRGNTEAFFGQGTRLTVV.

This rearrangement joins TRBV7-3 to TRBJ2-3; D may be TRBD2 (7 bases). This CDR3 has 14 residues. Germline V gene lookup returns CDR1 SGHTA and CDR2 FQGTGA. Deletions cut 6 bases from V and 4 bases from J, with 14 bases between. CDR3 sequence reads: CASSLGGQADTQYF. DNA for the CDR3: TGTGCCAGCAGTTTGGGGGGGCAGGCAGATACGCAGTATTTT. The full variable domain, in which reference TRBV7-3 and TRBJ2-3 provide the parts outside the CDR3, is GAGVSQTPSNKVTEKGKYVELRCDPISGHTALYWYRQSLGQGPEFLIYFQGTGAADDSGLPNDRFFAVRPEGSVSTLKIQRTERGDSAVYLCASSLGGQADTQYFGPGTRLTVL.

The J gene is TRBJ2-7, the V gene TRBV25-1; no definite D call. Trimming pared 7 bases from V and 3 bases from J, leaving 13 bases between. Per germline, CDR1 MGHDK and CDR2 SYGVNS. The CDR3 sequence is 13 residues long. In DNA, the CDR3 is TGTGCCAGCAAAGACCCTAGGTTCTACGAGCAGTACTTC. It yields the protein CASKDPRFYEQYF.

This clone has only one observation. This chain connects TRBV10-3 to TRBJ1-2; D may be TRBD1 (6 bases). The CDR3 runs 15 residues. Germline V gene lookup returns CDR1 ENHRY and CDR2 SYGVKD. V was shortened by 3 bases and J by 4 bases, with 15 bases between the two germline ends. This CDR3 is CAISDPGGGGYGYTF. The CDR3, as DNA: TGTGCCATCAGTGACCCCGGAGGGGGGGGCTATGGCTACACCTTC.